A single sample is the source of the 29 T cell receptor beta chains below, sequenced in a study of cytomegalovirus exposure and HLA in healthy donors. The table came from immunoSEQ multiplex PCR; TCRdb's copy has only in-frame clones and leaves some out. The sample consists of 150,000 to 200,000 clones, about 90% of them appearing once. The sample was PBMCs. These receptors were taken from a young woman in good health and CMV-seropositive.

V is TRBV7-2 and J is TRBJ2-7; 7 nucleotides align to TRBD2. Trimming at V came to 6 bases and at J to 0 bases, leaving 8 bases not matched to a gene. Germline V gene sequence: CDR1 SGHTA, CDR2 FQGNSA. CDR3 length: 15 residues. The CDR3 DNA reads TGTGCCAGCAGTTTCAGCGGGGCGAGCTCCTACGAGCAGTACTTC. This codes for CASSFSGASSYEQYF.

J is TRBJ2-3 and V is TRBV6-1; 7 bases are shared with TRBD1. V gave up 1 base and J gave up 1 base; unmatched junction bases: 8. This CDR3 region has 17 residues. In germline, CDR1 is MNHNS, CDR2 SASEGT. CDR3 sequence: CASSEGLQGKRTDTQYF. CDR3 DNA sequence: TGTGCCAGCAGTGAAGGCCTACAGGGGAAACGCACAGATACGCAGTATTTT.

J is TRBJ1-2 and V is TRBV14, with TRBD1 identical over 8 bases. The trim removed 1 base at V and 4 bases at J, leaving 5 bases unmatched. Germline V gene lookup returns CDR1 SGHDN and CDR2 FVKESK. The CDR3 is made up of 15 amino acids. CDR3 in amino acids: CASSQAGGAGYGYTF. DNA of the CDR3: TGTGCCAGCAGCCAAGCAGGGGGCGCCGGCTATGGCTACACCTTC. Drawing the rest from reference TRBV14 and TRBJ1-2, the complete variable domain is EAGVTQFPSHSVIEKGQTVTLRCDPISGHDNLYWYRRVMGKEIKFLLHFVKESKQDESGMPNNRFLAERTGGTYSTLKVQPAELEDSGVYFCASSQAGGAGYGYTFGSGTRLTVV.

This chain connects TRBV7-9 to TRBJ1-3; perhaps TRBD1 as D (6 bases). Germline lookup yields CDR1 SEHNR and CDR2 FQNEAQ (reference sequence). The CDR3 length is 14 residues. V gave up 6 bases and J gave up 3 bases, with 12 bases separating them. The CDR3 DNA follows: TGTGCCAGCAGTAGACAGGAGAATGGAAACACCATATATTTT. Its protein product is CASSRQENGNTIYF.

J is TRBJ1-2 and V is TRBV4-1, with D hard to call. This CDR3 spans 16 amino acids. The germline V and J ends were trimmed by 0 bases and 8 bases, with 19 bases remaining between them. The germline V gene encodes CDR1 MGHRA and CDR2 YSYEKL. CDR3 residues: CASSQDISGTFRGYTF. The CDR3 DNA follows: TGCGCCAGCAGCCAAGATATTTCAGGCACCTTTAGGGGCTACACCTTC.

The chain uses TRBV5-1 and TRBJ2-1, with 8 bases lining up with TRBD2. CDR3 length: 14 residues. Germline CDR1 is SGHRS and CDR2 is YFSETQ. Trimming removed 3 bases from V and 5 bases from J; junction bases left unmatched: 4. CDR3 region: CASSYGRADNEQFF. CDR3 sequence (DNA): TGCGCCAGCAGCTACGGGAGGGCCGACAATGAGCAGTTCTTC. The full variable domain, its missing parts supplied by reference TRBV5-1 and TRBJ2-1, is KAGVTQTPRYLIKTRGQQVTLSCSPISGHRSVSWYQQTPGQGLQFLFEYFSETQRNKGNFPGRFSGRQFSNSRSEMNVSTLELGDSALYLCASSYGRADNEQFFGPGTRLTVL.

The CDR3 protein is CASSESGGAEDTQYF. Here the CDR3 DNA reads TGCGCCAGCAGTGAGTCAGGGGGCGCGGAAGATACGCAGTATTTT. The chain combines TRBV10-1 with TRBJ2-3, with 7 bases fitting TRBD1. The trim removed 0 bases at V and 5 bases at J, leaving 5 bases unmatched. Germline assignment: CDR1 WNHNN and CDR2 SYGVQD (reference sequence). The CDR3 is made up of 15 amino acids.

This clone has a single count. V and J are TRBV29-1 and TRBJ1-2; 8 bases agree with TRBD1. The length of the CDR3 is 12 residues. The germline gives CDR1 SQVTM, CDR2 ANQGSEA. After removal of 6 bases from V and 8 bases from J, the junction contained 8 bases not matched to a gene. In DNA, the CDR3 is TGCAGCGTAGATAGAGACAGGGGCGGCTACACCTTC. Translating it yields CSVDRDRGGYTF.

The chain is built from TRBV28 and TRBJ1-1, with no clear D. In germline, CDR1 is MDHEN, CDR2 SYDVKM. V was shortened by 3 bases and J by 6 bases, with 5 bases between the two germline ends. The CDR3 is 11 amino acids. CDR3 sequence (DNA): TGTGCCAGCAGTTTTATCGCTGAAGCTTTCTTT. Protein product: CASSFIAEAFF.

The chain employs TRBV7-3 and TRBJ2-5, with unresolved D. Looked up from germline, CDR1 is SGHTA and CDR2 is FQGTGA. V lost 7 bases, J lost 2 bases, and 17 bases lay in between. CDR3 length: 15 amino acids. This CDR3 is CASTLRRWSQETQYF. The DNA of the CDR3 is TGTGCCAGCACCCTTAGGAGATGGAGTCAAGAGACCCAGTACTTC.

The chain uses TRBV7-2 and TRBJ2-7, with TRBD2 identical over 8 bases. Germline trimming cut 1 base from V and 4 bases from J; bases unmatched to any gene: 12. This CDR3 is built from 17 residues. Germline CDR1 is SGHTA and CDR2 is FQGNSA. CDR3 DNA sequence: TGTGCCAGCAGCTTAGGACCTACGGGGGGGATGCCTTACGAGCAGTACTTC. Amino acid sequence: CASSLGPTGGMPYEQYF.

In its sample, this clone was seen a few times. The rearrangement uses TRBV6-5 and TRBJ1-5; 9 bases line up with TRBD1. There are 14 residues in the CDR3. V lost 6 bases and J lost 6; bases outside the gene matches: 6. The germline CDR1 and CDR2 sequences are MNHEY and SVGAGI. CDR3 in amino acids: CASRVGTGSQPQHF. The DNA for the CDR3 is TGTGCCAGCAGGGTTGGGACAGGGAGTCAGCCCCAGCATTTT.

The V and J genes are TRBV4-2 and TRBJ2-1; TRBD2 aligns across 13 bases. Germline CDR1 LGHNA, CDR2 YNFKEQ. The CDR3 totals 18 residues. V shed 1 base, J shed 1 base, and the junction held 4 bases outside the gene matches. The CDR3 DNA reads TGTGCCAGCAGCCAAGGACTAGCGGGAGGTGTTTCCTACAATGAGCAGTTCTTC. This encodes CASSQGLAGGVSYNEQFF.

The chain carries TRBV19 and TRBJ1-2; 8 bases align to TRBD1. The CDR3 runs 15 residues. V lost 7 bases, J lost 3 bases, and 10 bases stayed unmatched. Germline-derived CDR1 and CDR2 are LNHDA and SQIVND (reference sequence). The CDR3 sequence is CASTSLPGQDYGYTF. The DNA of the CDR3 is TGTGCCAGTACCTCCCTCCCGGGACAGGACTATGGCTACACCTTC.

V usage is TRBV15 and J usage is TRBJ1-2, with 8 bases identical to TRBD1. This CDR3 has 14 residues. Germline CDR1 and CDR2: LNHNV and YYDKDF (reference sequence). The J segment lost 8 bases and the V segment lost 6 bases, leaving 11 bases of the junction unmatched. The chain's CDR3 is CATSSDRVALGYTF. In nucleotides, the CDR3 is TGTGCCACCAGTTCGGACAGGGTGGCCCTGGGCTACACCTTC. The full variable domain, in which reference TRBV15 and TRBJ1-2 provide the parts outside the CDR3, is DAMVIQNPRYQVTQFGKPVTLSCSQTLNHNVMYWYQQKSSQAPKLLFHYYDKDFNNEADTPDNFQSRRPNTSFCFLDIRSPGLGDTAMYLCATSSDRVALGYTFGSGTRLTVV.

The CDR3 DNA reads as TGTGCCAGCAGCCCAATACCCGGGACTACCCATTACGAGCAGTACTTC. This codes for CASSPIPGTTHYEQYF. The chain is built from TRBV7-9 and TRBJ2-7, with 7 bases fitting TRBD2. Germline V gives CDR1 SEHNR, CDR2 FQNEAQ (reference sequence). This CDR3 contains 16 residues. J gave up 4 bases and V 5 bases, and 14 bases lay outside the gene matches.

J is TRBJ1-4 and V is TRBV7-2; TRBD1 matches 9 bases. V lost 3 bases and J lost 2; bases outside the gene matches: 7. Germline V CDR1 and CDR2: SGHTA, FQGNSA. The CDR3 runs to 17 residues. CDR3 DNA sequence: TGTGCCAGCAGCTTGGCCGGGACAGGGATTACTAATGAAAAACTGTTTTTT. It encodes CASSLAGTGITNEKLFF.

This clone showed up just once. This chain uses TRBV7-7 with TRBJ2-2; no reliable D call. CDR1 SSHAT and CDR2 FNYEAQ come from the germline V gene (reference sequence). Trimming stripped 0 bases from V and 2 bases from J, with 4 bases between. The CDR3 is 14 residues long. The CDR3 DNA reads as TGTGCCAGCAGCTTAGCGGCAAACACCGGGGAGCTGTTTTTT. Residues: CASSLAANTGELFF.

The rearrangement joins TRBV19 to TRBJ1-2, with 7 positions matching TRBD1. The CDR3 runs to 12 residues. J was trimmed by 4 bases and V by 4 bases; bases with no gene match: 0. CDR1 is LNHDA and CDR2 is SQIVND in the germline V gene (reference sequence). Here the CDR3 DNA reads TGTGCCAGTAGTAGGACAGGCTATGGCTACACCTTC. Protein sequence: CASSRTGYGYTF.

The genes are TRBV6-1 and TRBJ2-2; 9 bases fit TRBD2. The germline V gene encodes CDR1 MNHNS and CDR2 SASEGT. There are 16 residues in the CDR3. V dropped 3 bases and J dropped 4; count of bases not matched to a gene: 6. DNA of the CDR3: TGTGCCAGCAGTGAGGGGCTAGCGGGGCTCACCGGGGAGCTGTTTTTT. Amino acids: CASSEGLAGLTGELFF.

The chain couples TRBV30 to TRBJ2-1; a possible D gene is TRBD2 (7 bases). The germline V and J ends were trimmed by 4 bases and 4 bases, with 20 bases remaining between them. Germline CDR1 GTSNPN, CDR2 SVGIG (reference sequence). There are 16 residues in the CDR3. CDR3 in amino acids: CAWNTLGAGAYNEQFF. CDR3 sequence (DNA): TGTGCCTGGAACACCCTGGGGGCGGGGGCGTACAATGAGCAGTTCTTC. Looking up the rest from reference TRBV30 and TRBJ2-1 gives the full variable domain: SQTIHQWPATLVQPVGSPLSLECTVEGTSNPNLYWYRQAAGRGLQLLFYSVGIGQISSEVPQNLSASRPQDRQFILSSKKLLLSDSGFYLCAWNTLGAGAYNEQFFGPGTRLTVL.

This clone was detected once. The chain links TRBV5-4 to TRBJ1-1; no definite D call. This CDR3 has 14 amino acids. Germline V CDR1 and CDR2: SGHNT, YYREEE (reference sequence). V was shortened by 0 bases and J by 1 base, with 7 bases between the two germline ends. The CDR3 protein is CASSLGAGNTEAFF. The CDR3 nucleotides are TGTGCCAGCAGCTTGGGCGCAGGGAACACTGAAGCTTTCTTT.

The genes are TRBV5-4 and TRBJ2-2; D is perhaps TRBD2 (6 bases). This CDR3 is built from 15 residues. Germline V gene sequence: CDR1 SGHNT, CDR2 YYREEE (reference sequence). Deletions cut 1 base from V and 3 bases from J, with 10 bases between. This CDR3 reads CASSLLRGDTGELFF. CDR3 sequence (DNA): TGTGCCAGCAGCTTGCTGCGGGGAGACACCGGGGAGCTGTTTTTT.

This chain links TRBV4-3 with TRBJ2-7; no clear D. Germline loops: CDR1 LGHNA, CDR2 YSLEER. The CDR3 spans 12 residues. The V end lost 3 bases, the J end lost 5 bases, and 8 bases lay between the germline ends. This chain's CDR3 is CASSHGAHEQYF. The CDR3 coding sequence is TGCGCCAGCAGCCATGGAGCACACGAGCAGTACTTC.

The DNA for the CDR3 is TGTGCCAGCAGCTCCGACTACAGCTTCCGCAACACCGGGGAGCTGTTTTTT. As protein: CASSSDYSFRNTGELFF. The V gene is TRBV5-6, the J gene TRBJ2-2; possibly TRBD2 for D (5 bases). The CDR3 runs 17 residues. Trimming pared 3 bases from V and 2 bases from J, leaving 17 bases between. Germline V gives CDR1 SGHDT, CDR2 YYEEEE.

The chain couples TRBV30 to TRBJ2-2, with D possibly TRBD2 on 5 matching bases. CDR1 is GTSNPN, CDR2 SVGIG, per germline (reference sequence). The CDR3 consists of 12 residues. Trimming took 7 bases from V and 7 from J, leaving 13 bases between them. The CDR3 here is CALRTLGGELFF. DNA for the CDR3: TGTGCCTTAAGGACTCTAGGCGGGGAGCTGTTTTTT. Looking up the rest from reference TRBV30 and TRBJ2-2 gives the full variable domain: SQTIHQWPATLVQPVGSPLSLECTVEGTSNPNLYWYRQAAGRGLQLLFYSVGIGQISSEVPQNLSASRPQDRQFILSSKKLLLSDSGFYLCALRTLGGELFFGEGSRLTVL.

The chain is built from TRBV7-8 and TRBJ2-7, with 8 bases matching TRBD1. This CDR3 is 14 amino acids long. Germline values: CDR1 SGHVS, CDR2 FQNEAQ. The V gene end was trimmed by 5 bases and the J gene end by 5 bases; junction bases not matched to a gene: 8. The CDR3 sequence is CASSLRWTGNEQYF. The CDR3 DNA reads as TGTGCCAGCAGCCTAAGGTGGACAGGGAACGAGCAGTACTTC.

This rearrangement joins TRBV11-1 to TRBJ2-7, with D perhaps TRBD1 (6 bases). This CDR3 has 14 amino acids. V lost 5 bases and J lost 4, with 15 bases in between. In germline, CDR1 is SGHAT, CDR2 FQDESV (reference sequence). The CDR3 DNA reads TGTGCCAGCAGCAATCGGGACAACATATACGAGCAGTACTTC. Its protein product is CASSNRDNIYEQYF.

The chain recombines TRBV6-5 with TRBJ2-7; D is ambiguous. V was shortened by 0 bases and J by 1 base, with 10 bases between the two germline ends. Germline CDR1 reads MNHEY; CDR2 reads SVGAGI. The CDR3 length is 15 residues. The CDR3 region has the DNA TGTGCCAGCAGTTACTCTCAGGCAGCTTCCTACGAGCAGTACTTC. It specifies CASSYSQAASYEQYF.